The clone carrying this T cell receptor beta chain was detected once. Study processing details: Reference gene primer amplification in the assay estimated nucleated cell counts. Here immunoSEQ multiplex PCR was the method, and the copy in TCRdb shows in-frame clones only, minus some. For V, J and clone size, that table is used; D and trimming come from the DNA. Of about 230,000 clones listed, more than 80% are singletons. These data originate in a study of blood T cell repertoires in COVID-19. About the study: Material from acute and convalescent COVID-19 was sourced from the United States, Italy and Spain.

The sequence derives from a man between 25 and 39 years old with COVID-19, enrolled during active disease. Sequencing was performed on peripheral blood.

The CDR3: CASSGKRYPGQEYYEQYF. The CDR3 DNA reads TGTGCCAGCAGCGGCAAGAGGTACCCGGGACAGGAGTACTACGAGCAGTACTTC. This chain joins TRBV9 and TRBJ2-7; 8 nucleotides agree with TRBD1. The germline gives CDR1 SGDLS, CDR2 YYNGEE. This CDR3 has 18 amino acids. J lost 3 bases, V lost 3 bases, and 17 bases had no gene match.